What follows are 10 T cell receptor beta chains derived from one specimen sequenced in a study of T cell responses to AZD1222 COVID-19 vaccine. The assay was immunoSEQ multiplex PCR, and TCRdb's table has in-frame clones only and misses some. The table records around 91,000 clones, roughly 84% of them present only once. Here the sequenced sample was peripheral blood, taken on day 0 of AZD1222 vaccination. These receptor sequences come from an adult in good health.

V usage is TRBV27 and J usage is TRBJ2-2; 8 bases map to TRBD1. Germline loops: CDR1 MNHEY, CDR2 SMNVEV (reference sequence). The V and J ends lost 5 bases and 5 bases, in that order; junction bases with no gene match: 7. This CDR3 has 15 amino acids. The CDR3 sequence is CASSAPGGGTGELFF. CDR3 DNA: TGTGCCAGCAGTGCCCCAGGGGGCGGAACCGGGGAGCTGTTTTTT.

This clone has a single count. V and J are TRBV6-4 and TRBJ2-6; TRBD2 is a possible D gene (5 bases). The V gene lost 2 bases and the J gene lost 4 bases, with 9 bases spanning the gap. Looked up from germline, CDR1 is MRHNA and CDR2 is SNTAGT. There are 15 residues in the CDR3. The DNA of the CDR3 is TGTGCCAGCAGTGACAGCGGCACCGGGGCCAACGTCCTGACTTTC. Residues: CASSDSGTGANVLTF.

The rearrangement links TRBV12-3 or TRBV12-4 to TRBJ1-4, with D possibly being TRBD1 (5 bases). Trimming took 8 bases from V and 8 from J, leaving 12 bases between them. The CDR3 covers 12 residues. This CDR3 reads CASAGRGEKLFF. The CDR3 DNA is TGTGCCAGCGCGGGAAGGGGCGAAAAACTGTTTTTT.

The genes are TRBV7-9 and TRBJ1-2, with D unclear. There are 15 residues in the CDR3. The V and J ends lost 5 bases and 1 base respectively, with 14 bases between them. Germline values: CDR1 SEHNR, CDR2 FQNEAQ (reference sequence). CDR3 amino acids: CASSPLGSINYGYTF. As DNA, the CDR3 is TGTGCCAGCAGCCCCCTGGGCAGTATTAACTATGGCTACACCTTC.

The DNA for the CDR3 is TGTGCCAGCAGTTGGGCAGGGACCGCGGCCACCATATATTTT. Its protein is CASSWAGTAATIYF. The rearrangement joins TRBV6-5 to TRBJ1-3; TRBD1 is a possible D gene (5 bases). Germline CDR1 MNHEY, CDR2 SVGAGI. Trimming removed 4 bases from V and 9 bases from J, with 16 bases in between. The CDR3 is made up of 14 amino acids.

This clone is a singleton in its sample. The CDR3 DNA reads as TGCGCCAGCAGCTTGGGGACAGGGGGAACCGGGGAGCTGTTTTTT. This encodes CASSLGTGGTGELFF. The chain has TRBV5-1 and TRBJ2-2; 10 bases fit TRBD1. The CDR3 extends over 15 amino acids. From germline, CDR1 is SGHRS and CDR2 YFSETQ. V lost 0 bases, J lost 5 bases, and 1 base stayed unmatched.

The chain carries TRBV11-2 and TRBJ2-3, with 7 bases lining up with TRBD2. V was clipped by 5 bases and J by 5 bases; unmatched bases: 13. Germline V CDR1 and CDR2: SGHAT, FQNNGV. The CDR3 runs 16 residues. CDR3 residues: CASSPVGGSLGDTQYF. The CDR3 DNA sequence: TGTGCCAGCAGCCCGGTGGGCGGGAGTCTTGGAGATACGCAGTATTTT.

This rearrangement joins TRBV12-3 or TRBV12-4 to TRBJ1-2; D remains unclear. The CDR3 is 13 amino acids. Between the trimmed V and J ends, which lost 5 bases and 8 bases, there was a span of 15 bases. The CDR3 spells CASSMLKASGYTF. The CDR3 DNA sequence: TGTGCCAGCAGTATGCTAAAGGCAAGCGGCTACACCTTC.

This clone appeared once. J is TRBJ1-2 and V is TRBV4-3; perhaps TRBD1 as D (5 bases). This CDR3 has 14 residues. Per germline, CDR1 LGHNA and CDR2 YSLEER. Trimming took off 3 bases at V and 6 bases at J, with 14 bases between the two ends. The CDR3 nucleotides are TGCGCCAGCAGCCAGGGGGACCGCCTGGATGGCTACACCTTC. Its protein is CASSQGDRLDGYTF.

The sample holds a few counts of this clone. The same CDR3 can be traced to other DNA sequences in this sample. This sequence joins TRBV2 and TRBJ2-1, with TRBD2 matching over 13 bases. This CDR3 has 14 residues. The germline V gene has CDR1 SNHLY and CDR2 FYNNEI. V shed 9 bases, J shed 7 bases, and the junction held 6 bases outside the gene matches. In nucleotides, the CDR3 is TGTGCCAGTAGACTAGCGGGGGGTAGGAATGAGCAGTTCTTC. It translates to CASRLAGGRNEQFF.